What follows describes a single T cell receptor (beta chain). Trimming removed 5 bases at V and 2 bases at J, with 9 bases between. The CDR3 spans 13 residues. CDR1 MNHEY and CDR2 SVGAGI come from the germline V gene. Measured with immunoSEQ multiplex PCR; TCRdb has only the in-frame clones, and not every one. The data show about 170,000 clones, more than 70% seen once. These data belong to a study of blood T cell repertoires in COVID-19. About the study: Sources were T cells, B-cell-depleted T cells, or PBMCs; the material itself was cDNA or gDNA.

The rearrangement links TRBV6-5 to TRBJ1-1, with unresolved D. This TCR came from a man aged 18 to 29 with active or convalescent COVID-19. Sequencing was carried out using peripheral blood. The CDR3 loop is CASSRQENTEAFF. CDR3 nucleotides: TGTGCCAGCAGTAGGCAGGAAAACACTGAAGCTTTCTTT.